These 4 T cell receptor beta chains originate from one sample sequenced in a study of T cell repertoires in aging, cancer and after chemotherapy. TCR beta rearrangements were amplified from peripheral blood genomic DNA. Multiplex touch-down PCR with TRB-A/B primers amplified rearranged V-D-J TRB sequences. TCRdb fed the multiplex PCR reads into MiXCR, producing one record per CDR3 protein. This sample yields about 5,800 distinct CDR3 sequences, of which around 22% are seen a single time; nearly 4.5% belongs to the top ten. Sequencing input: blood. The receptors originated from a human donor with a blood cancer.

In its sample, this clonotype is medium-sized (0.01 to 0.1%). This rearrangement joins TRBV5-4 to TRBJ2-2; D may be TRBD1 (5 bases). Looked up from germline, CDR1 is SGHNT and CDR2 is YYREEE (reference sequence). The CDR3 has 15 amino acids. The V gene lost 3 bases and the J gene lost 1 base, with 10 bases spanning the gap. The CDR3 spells CASSWGRKNTGELFF. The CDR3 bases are TGTGCCAGCAGCTGGGGCCGGAAGAACACCGGGGAGCTGTTTTTT.

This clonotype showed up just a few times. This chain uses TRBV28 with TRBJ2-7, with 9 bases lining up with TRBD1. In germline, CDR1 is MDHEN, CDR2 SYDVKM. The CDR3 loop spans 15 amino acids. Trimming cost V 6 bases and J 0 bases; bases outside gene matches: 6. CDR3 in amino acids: CASRPGDRDSYEQYF. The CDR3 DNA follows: TGTGCCAGCAGGCCAGGGGACAGGGACTCCTACGAGCAGTACTTC. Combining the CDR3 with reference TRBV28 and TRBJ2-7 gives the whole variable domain DVKVTQSSRYLVKRTGEKVFLECVQDMDHENMFWYRQDPGLGLRLIYFSYDVKMKEKGDIPEGYSVSREKKERFSLILESASTNQTSMYLCASRPGDRDSYEQYFGPGTRLTVT.

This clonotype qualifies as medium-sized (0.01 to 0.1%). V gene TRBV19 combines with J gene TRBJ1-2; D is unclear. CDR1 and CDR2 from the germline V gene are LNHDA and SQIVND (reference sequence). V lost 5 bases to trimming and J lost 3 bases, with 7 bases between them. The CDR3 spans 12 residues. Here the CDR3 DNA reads TGTGCCAGTAGTCTCCTCTACTATGGCTACACCTTC. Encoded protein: CASSLLYYGYTF.

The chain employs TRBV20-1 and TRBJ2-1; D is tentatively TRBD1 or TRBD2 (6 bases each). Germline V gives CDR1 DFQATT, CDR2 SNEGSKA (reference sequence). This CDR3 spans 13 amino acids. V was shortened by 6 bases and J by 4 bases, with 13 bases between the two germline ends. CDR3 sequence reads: CSARGGLYNEQFF. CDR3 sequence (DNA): TGCAGTGCCCGAGGGGGACTTTACAATGAGCAGTTCTTC.